A selection of T cell receptor beta chains follows, all from one sample in a study of cytomegalovirus exposure and HLA in healthy donors. Sequencing was performed with immunoSEQ multiplex PCR; in TCRdb, only in-frame clones are kept and a portion is missing. The table includes 30,000 to 35,000 clones, roughly 64% detected once. The material sequenced was PBMCs. These receptor sequences come from a man aged 35 to 55 in good health and CMV-seropositive. Both conserved end residues are part of each CDR3. D genes are given only for firm matches. Not every row has a clone size; where given, it reads once, few, many or a size class.

j_call: TRBJ1-5; clone_size: NA; v_call: TRBV5-6; d_call: NA; cdr3_aa: CASSLSRNQPQHF; cdr3_nt: TGTGCCAGCAGCTTGAGCAGGAATCAGCCCCAGCATTTT
j_call: TRBJ1-5; clone_size: few; v_call: TRBV7-2; d_call: NA; cdr3_aa: CASSLHSSNQPQHF; cdr3_nt: TGTGCCAGCAGCTTACACAGTAGCAATCAGCCCCAGCATTTT
j_call: TRBJ1-4; clone_size: NA; v_call: TRBV15; d_call: NA; cdr3_aa: CATSRDSSRVTGELFF; cdr3_nt: TGTGCCACCAGCAGAGATTCGAGTAGGGTTACGGGGGAACTGTTTTTT
j_call: TRBJ2-4; clone_size: NA; v_call: TRBV28; d_call: TRBD1; cdr3_aa: CASSTPGTGVMNIQYF; cdr3_nt: TGTGCCAGCAGTACTCCCGGGACAGGGGTTATGAACATTCAGTACTTC
j_call: TRBJ1-2; clone_size: NA; v_call: TRBV5-4; d_call: NA; cdr3_aa: CASSGGEYGYTF; cdr3_nt: TGTGCCAGCAGCGGGGGGGAGTATGGCTACACCTTC
j_call: TRBJ1-6; clone_size: NA; v_call: TRBV7-8; d_call: TRBD1; cdr3_aa: CASSLAEDRGNSPLHF; cdr3_nt: TGTGCCAGCAGCTTAGCCGAGGACAGGGGTAATTCACCCCTCCACTTT
j_call: TRBJ2-7; clone_size: NA; v_call: TRBV5-6; d_call: TRBD2; cdr3_aa: CASSLFAGGTYEQYF; cdr3_nt: TGTGCCAGCAGCTTGTTCGCGGGGGGCACCTACGAGCAGTACTTC
j_call: TRBJ1-5; clone_size: few; v_call: TRBV6-1; d_call: TRBD1; cdr3_aa: CASSEAEGQGNQPQHF; cdr3_nt: TGTGCCAGCAGTGAAGCGGAGGGACAGGGCAATCAGCCCCAGCATTTT
j_call: TRBJ2-3; clone_size: NA; v_call: TRBV28; d_call: NA; cdr3_aa: CASSLGAISTDTQYF; cdr3_nt: TGTGCCAGCAGTTTAGGGGCGATTTCTACAGATACGCAGTATTTT
j_call: TRBJ2-3; clone_size: NA; v_call: TRBV28; d_call: NA; cdr3_aa: CASTRQGTDTQYF; cdr3_nt: TGTGCCAGCACGCGACAGGGCACAGATACGCAGTATTTT
j_call: TRBJ1-4; clone_size: NA; v_call: TRBV5-1; d_call: TRBD1; cdr3_aa: CASRPGQLNEKLFF; cdr3_nt: TGCGCCAGCAGGCCGGGACAGCTTAATGAAAAACTGTTTTTT
j_call: TRBJ1-5; clone_size: NA; v_call: TRBV30; d_call: TRBD1; cdr3_aa: CAWRLRGSNQPQHF; cdr3_nt: TGTGCCTGGAGGCTCAGGGGGAGCAATCAGCCCCAGCATTTT
j_call: TRBJ2-5; clone_size: NA; v_call: TRBV2; d_call: NA; cdr3_aa: CASTGQPETQYF; cdr3_nt: TGTGCCAGCACTGGGCAGCCTGAGACCCAGTACTTC
j_call: TRBJ2-2; clone_size: NA; v_call: TRBV27; d_call: TRBD2; cdr3_aa: CASSLLAGGSPNTGELFF; cdr3_nt: TGTGCCAGCAGTTTACTAGCGGGGGGGTCTCCGAACACCGGGGAGCTGTTTTTT
j_call: TRBJ2-5; clone_size: NA; v_call: TRBV15; d_call: TRBD2; cdr3_aa: CATSRESPGGAGRAETQYF; cdr3_nt: TGTGCCACCAGCAGAGAGTCGCCCGGGGGGGCCGGGCGTGCGGAGACCCAGTACTTC
j_call: TRBJ2-7; clone_size: NA; v_call: TRBV29-1; d_call: NA; cdr3_aa: CSVGGLPHEQYF; cdr3_nt: TGCAGCGTTGGGGGGCTCCCCCACGAGCAGTACTTC